The 30 T cell receptor beta chains listed next were all sequenced from one sample in a study of blood T cells in healthy people across ages. Sample-barcoded 5' priming and a J-beta primer mix drove a second PCR of roughly 6 to 12 cycles. Via MiXCR, TCRdb re-called the 5' RACE reads, giving one row per CDR3 protein. The sample shows about 640,000 distinct CDR3 sequences, under 65% of them seen only once. The sequenced sample consisted of blood. The receptors originated from a man between 60 and 70 years old in good health.

The chain carries TRBV20-1 and TRBJ2-7; D perhaps matches TRBD1 (6 bases). Trimming shortened V by 6 bases and J by 2 bases, and 14 bases separated the two germline ends. This CDR3 contains 13 residues. Looked up from germline, CDR1 is DFQATT and CDR2 is SNEGSKA (reference sequence). The CDR3 sequence is CSAPGGGPYEQYF. The CDR3 bases are TGCAGTGCGCCGGGTGGGGGCCCCTACGAGCAGTACTTC.

The V and J genes are TRBV3-1 and TRBJ2-3; 16 bases match TRBD2. The CDR3 totals 16 residues. Germline assignment: CDR1 LGHDT and CDR2 YNNKEL (reference sequence). The V gene end was trimmed by 9 bases and the J gene end by 5 bases; junction bases not matched to a gene: 8. The CDR3 sequence: CASSGLAGGQGDTQYF. Written as DNA, the CDR3 is TGTGCCAGTTCGGGACTAGCGGGGGGGCAGGGAGATACGCAGTATTTT.

This chain links TRBV7-2 with TRBJ2-5, with TRBD2 matching 8 bases. Germline trimming cut 5 bases from V and 1 base from J; bases unmatched to any gene: 12. CDR3 length equals 17 residues. Germline CDR1 SGHTA, CDR2 FQGNSA. DNA of the CDR3: TGTGCCAGCAGCGCCAGATGTAGCGGGACCCGCCAAGAGACCCAGTACTTC. Its translation: CASSARCSGTRQETQYF. Filled out from reference TRBV7-2 and TRBJ2-5, the complete variable domain reads GAGVSQSPSNKVTEKGKDVELRCDPISGHTALYWYRQSLGQGLEFLIYFQGNSAPDKSGLPSDRFSAERTGGSVSTLTIQRTQQEDSAVYLCASSARCSGTRQETQYFGPGTRLLVL.

This clonotype was seen only a few times. The chain joins TRBV29-1 to TRBJ2-1; a possible D gene is TRBD2 (5 bases). Trimming left V 3 bases short and J 6 bases short, with 12 bases between. The CDR3 has 13 amino acids. CDR1 and CDR2 (germline): SQVTM, ANQGSEA. The CDR3 region is CSVENGVSNEQFF. DNA for the CDR3: TGCAGCGTTGAGAACGGGGTCTCCAATGAGCAGTTCTTC.

V is TRBV20-1 and J is TRBJ2-1; 12 positions agree with TRBD2. Germline V CDR1 and CDR2: DFQATT, SNEGSKA (reference sequence). This CDR3 is built from 15 residues. The J segment lost 1 base and the V segment lost 7 bases, leaving 5 bases of the junction unmatched. The CDR3 sequence is CSVWTSGESYNEQFF. CDR3 bases: TGCAGTGTCTGGACTAGCGGGGAGTCCTACAATGAGCAGTTCTTC.

In DNA form, the CDR3 reads TGCGCCAGCAGTCAGCTGGAGACAGCGAGCTCCTACAATGAGCAGTTCTTC. It codes for CASSQLETASSYNEQFF. The chain couples TRBV5-1 to TRBJ2-1; a possible D gene is TRBD1 (5 bases). The CDR3 extends over 17 amino acids. The V end was cut by 5 bases, the J end by 0 bases, with 18 bases between. CDR1 and CDR2 (germline): SGHRS, YFSETQ.

Turning to this clonotype: At one end, the junction sequence differs from germline, possibly due to a read error. The genes are TRBV4-1 and TRBJ2-1, with D perhaps being TRBD1 or TRBD2 (5 bases each). The CDR3 is 16 residues long. Germline V gene lookup returns CDR1 MGHRA and CDR2 YSYEKL. The chain's CDR3 is CASSQDLWDGNNEQFF. The CDR3 DNA sequence: TGCGCCAGCAGTCAAGATCTATGGGACGGAAACAATGAGCAGTTCTTC.

In its sample, this clonotype was seen many times. J is TRBJ1-1 and V is TRBV5-1; tentative D call: TRBD1 (5 bases). The CDR3 sequence is 13 residues long. V dropped 2 bases and J dropped 5 bases, with 10 bases sitting between them. CDR1 and CDR2 from the germline V gene are SGHRS and YFSETQ. DNA of the CDR3: TGCGCCAGCAGCTTCGGATGGGGGACTGAAGCTTTCTTT. Amino acid sequence: CASSFGWGTEAFF.

This rearrangement joins TRBV5-1 to TRBJ2-3, with D hard to call. The V gene lost 0 bases and the J gene lost 4 bases, with 6 bases spanning the gap. There are 13 residues in the CDR3. Germline-derived CDR1 and CDR2 are SGHRS and YFSETQ. Here the CDR3 DNA reads TGCGCCAGCAGCTTGGGGGTCGCAGATACGCAGTATTTT. Its translation is CASSLGVADTQYF.

V and J are TRBV3-1 and TRBJ2-1, with D uncertain. Trimming removed 4 bases from V and 0 bases from J, with 10 bases in between. The CDR3 covers 15 residues. Per the germline V gene, CDR1 is LGHDT and CDR2 is YNNKEL (reference sequence). CDR3 amino acids: CASSRFRASYNEQFF. As DNA, the CDR3 is TGTGCCAGCAGCCGTTTTCGGGCCTCCTACAATGAGCAGTTCTTC.

The chain is built from TRBV5-6 and TRBJ2-5; no clear D. The J call is uncertain, as TRBJ2-7 better fits the DNA end. This CDR3 has 12 residues. CDR1 is SGHDT, CDR2 YYEEEE, per germline. CDR3 sequence (DNA): TGTGCCAGCATCCGGGCGGCCCACGAGCAGTACTTC. This sequence encodes CASIRAAHEQYF.

V and J are TRBV6-5 and TRBJ1-6; D unresolved. This CDR3 is built from 15 residues. V was pared by 5 bases and J by 6 bases, with 14 bases between. CDR1 MNHEY and CDR2 SVGAGI come from the germline V gene. In DNA, the CDR3 is TGTGCCAGCAGTCCAGCCGGGTCTTCTAATTCACCCCTCCACTTT. Amino acids: CASSPAGSSNSPLHF.

In this sample, this clonotype turned up a few times. This CDR3 is CASSLPTLQETQYF. CDR3 nucleotide sequence: TGTGCCAGCAGCCTACCCACTCTCCAAGAGACCCAGTACTTC. The chain combines TRBV28 with TRBJ2-5; D uncertain. CDR3 length: 14 residues. Trimming pared 6 bases from V and 1 base from J, leaving 12 bases between. Germline V CDR1 and CDR2: MDHEN, SYDVKM.

This clonotype was recorded once. This sequence joins TRBV19 and TRBJ1-2; D possibly corresponds to TRBD1 (6 bases). CDR3 size: 16 residues. V lost 6 bases, J lost 6 bases, and 23 bases lay in between. The V gene's germline CDR1 is LNHDA and CDR2 SQIVND (reference sequence). The CDR3 sequence is CASSPVQGIRINGYTF. The CDR3 nucleotides are TGTGCCAGTAGCCCGGTACAGGGTATCAGAATAAATGGCTACACCTTC.

This clonotype was found a few times. This chain links TRBV5-1 with TRBJ2-7; D may match TRBD1 or TRBD2 (5 bases each). There are 14 residues in the CDR3. V dropped 4 bases and J dropped 1 base, with 12 bases sitting between them. Germline values: CDR1 SGHRS, CDR2 YFSETQ. CDR3 nucleotides: TGCGCCAGCAGCCCTAGGGACGGATCCTACGAGCAGTACTTC. This encodes CASSPRDGSYEQYF.

This clonotype showed up just a few times. The V gene is TRBV27, the J gene TRBJ2-5; maybe TRBD2 (5 bases). The closer fit of TRBJ2-7 to the DNA end suggests the J call may be wrong. Germline V gene sequence: CDR1 MNHEY, CDR2 SMNVEV (reference sequence). CDR3 length equals 15 residues. CDR3 amino acids: CASSSLGEENAEQYF. The CDR3 nucleotides read TGTGCCAGCAGTTCCCTGGGAGAGGAGAACGCCGAGCAGTACTTC.

This clonotype has a handful of counts. The J gene is TRBJ2-5, the V gene TRBV6-1; TRBD1 agrees at 8 bases. The length of the CDR3 is 14 residues. Germline CDR1 reads MNHNS; CDR2 reads SASEGT. Losses at the gene ends were 5 bases for V and 3 bases for J; bases not matched to a gene: 5. DNA for the CDR3: TGTGCCAGCAGTACTCAGGGGGCGAAAGAGACCCAGTACTTC. It specifies CASSTQGAKETQYF.

The chain employs TRBV6-5 and TRBJ2-7; D possibly matches TRBD1 or TRBD2 (5 bases each). Gene TRBJ2-5 matches the end of the DNA better, so the J call may be wrong. The CDR3 totals 13 residues. Germline CDR1 and CDR2: MNHEY and SVGAGI. The CDR3 sequence: CASRLGTEETQYF. CDR3 bases: TGTGCCAGCAGACTCGGGACGGAGGAGACCCAGTACTTC.

The chain uses TRBV5-6 and TRBJ1-5; a possible D gene is TRBD1 (5 bases). Trimming removed 2 bases at V and 3 bases at J, with 15 bases between. Germline assignment: CDR1 SGHDT and CDR2 YYEEEE. The CDR3 extends over 16 amino acids. The CDR3 loop reads CASSFGPAGFNQPQHF. DNA of the CDR3: TGTGCCAGCAGCTTCGGGCCCGCAGGGTTCAATCAGCCCCAGCATTTT.

The V and J genes are TRBV19 and TRBJ1-1; 10 bases map to TRBD1. CDR3 size: 16 residues. Germline V gene sequence: CDR1 LNHDA, CDR2 SQIVND (reference sequence). V dropped 7 bases and J dropped 1; count of bases not matched to a gene: 9. In nucleotides, the CDR3 is TGTGCCAGTATGTCCGGGACAGGGGCCTGGAACACTGAAGCTTTCTTT. This encodes CASMSGTGAWNTEAFF.

The gene calls are TRBV3-1 and TRBJ1-2; D is undetermined. The CDR3 extends over 15 amino acids. Germline CDR1 LGHDT, CDR2 YNNKEL (reference sequence). The V end was cut by 1 base, the J end by 4 bases, with 13 bases between. The CDR3 region is CASSQGPVPGYGYTF. The CDR3 DNA reads as TGTGCCAGCAGCCAAGGCCCGGTTCCCGGCTATGGCTACACCTTC.

This clonotype was picked up a small number of times. The V and J genes are TRBV5-4 and TRBJ2-7; 11 bases fit TRBD1. The junction had 7 bases not matched to a gene; V was cut back by 3 bases and J by 5 bases. Germline V lookup: CDR1 SGHNT, CDR2 YYREEE (reference sequence). The CDR3 spans 15 residues. CDR3 loop: CASSSSGTGGNEQYF. In DNA form, the CDR3 reads TGTGCCAGCAGCTCTAGCGGGACAGGGGGGAACGAGCAGTACTTC.

Turning to this clonotype: The junction departs from the called germline gene at one end, perhaps through a read error. The rearrangement uses TRBV6-5 and TRBJ1-1, with a tentative D call TRBD1 (6 bases). Germline V lookup: CDR1 MNHEY, CDR2 SVGAGI. The CDR3 has 13 amino acids. The CDR3 DNA reads TGTGCCAGCAGTTCCACAGGGAACGGTGAAGTTTTCTTT. Translated, it gives CASSSTGNGEVFF.

This clonotype is a singleton in its sample. The V and J genes are TRBV27 and TRBJ2-3, with 10 bases that match TRBD2. The CDR3 length is 16 residues. The V gene's germline CDR1 is MNHEY and CDR2 SMNVEV (reference sequence). The V and J ends lost 2 bases and 5 bases, in that order; junction bases with no gene match: 7. This CDR3 is CASSLPSGGFGDTQYF. Here the CDR3 DNA reads TGTGCCAGCAGTTTACCTAGCGGGGGATTTGGAGATACGCAGTATTTT.

To note about this clonotype: One junction end does not reproduce the germline sequence, and a read error may be involved. This sequence joins TRBV13 and TRBJ2-3; D tentatively reads TRBD1 or TRBD2 (6 bases each). The length of the CDR3 is 15 residues. CDR1 and CDR2 (germline): PRHDT, FYEKMQ (reference sequence). The DNA for the CDR3 is TGTGCCTGCAGCTCCGGGGGCGGCAGCACTGATACGCAGTATTTT. It yields the protein CACSSGGGSTDTQYF.

This clonotype was counted once. V usage is TRBV6-5 and J usage is TRBJ1-5; D possibly corresponds to TRBD1 (5 bases). Germline V gene sequence: CDR1 MNHEY, CDR2 SVGAGI. The CDR3 totals 14 residues. V was trimmed by 0 bases and J by 10 bases, leaving 13 bases between them. CDR3 nucleotide sequence: TGTGCCAGCAGTTACTCGGACACCAGTTTACCCCAGCATTTT. Amino acid sequence: CASSYSDTSLPQHF.

This chain uses TRBV20-1 with TRBJ2-3; D not resolved. The CDR3 covers 17 residues. CDR1 and CDR2 from the germline V gene are DFQATT and SNEGSKA (reference sequence). V lost 3 bases, J lost 3 bases, and 22 bases lay in between. The CDR3 here is CSARRPRWWVQTDTQYF. The CDR3 bases are TGCAGTGCTAGGCGTCCTCGCTGGTGGGTCCAAACAGATACGCAGTATTTT.

This clonotype occurred a few times. The gene calls are TRBV10-2 and TRBJ2-5; no clear D. V dropped 2 bases and J dropped 5 bases, with 3 bases sitting between them. Germline V gene sequence: CDR1 WSHSY, CDR2 SAAADI. The CDR3 extends over 11 amino acids. CDR3 sequence (DNA): TGCGCCAGCAGTGAGACCGAGACCCAGTACTTC. This translates into CASSETETQYF.

The chain employs TRBV2 and TRBJ1-1; D perhaps matches TRBD1 (6 bases). This CDR3 has 16 residues. Trimming left V 4 bases short and J 2 bases short, with 17 bases between. Germline CDR1 reads SNHLY; CDR2 reads FYNNEI. The CDR3 region is CASSAEWGLRNTEAFF. CDR3 in DNA: TGTGCCAGCAGTGCGGAGTGGGGGCTCAGAAACACTGAAGCTTTCTTT.

The chain joins TRBV2 to TRBJ2-5, with a weak D call TRBD1 (6 bases). The CDR3 totals 11 residues. Trimming cost V 8 bases and J 10 bases, with 14 bases left between them. Germline V gene lookup returns CDR1 SNHLY and CDR2 FYNNEI. CDR3 sequence (DNA): TGTGCCAGCGAGGGAACAGGGAACCAGTACTTC. Translated: CASEGTGNQYF.